This paragraph covers one T cell receptor (beta chain) sequence. Its antigen is unknown. A read error may account for a junction end that differs from germline. The data stem from a study of cytomegalovirus exposure and HLA in healthy donors. Study-level information: HLA-typed donors were the source of about 85 million unique TCRs held in an early data release.

It was with 60 Vbeta and 13 Jbeta primers that the PCR ran. Measured with immunoSEQ multiplex PCR; TCRdb has only the in-frame clones, and not every one. In the table there are about 190,000 clones, roughly 77% of which are singletons. The CDR3 is made up of 14 amino acids. Germline V gene data show CDR1 as SSHAT and CDR2 as FNYEAQ (reference sequence). Whole-study findings and limits: Presence/absence analyses took donor sequencing depth as roughly uniform. Accurate predictions that matched the HLA-A and HLA-B alleles of most subjects were reportedly made from TCR beta sequences.

The gene calls are TRBV7-7 and TRBJ2-2, with a possible D match to TRBD2 (5 bases). The receptor's source is a woman under 40 in good health and CMV-seropositive. The sequenced sample consisted of PBMCs. The CDR3 loop reads CASSPSPNTGELFF. The DNA of the CDR3 is TGTGCTAGCAGTCCTAGCCCGAACACCGGGGAGCTGTTTTTT.